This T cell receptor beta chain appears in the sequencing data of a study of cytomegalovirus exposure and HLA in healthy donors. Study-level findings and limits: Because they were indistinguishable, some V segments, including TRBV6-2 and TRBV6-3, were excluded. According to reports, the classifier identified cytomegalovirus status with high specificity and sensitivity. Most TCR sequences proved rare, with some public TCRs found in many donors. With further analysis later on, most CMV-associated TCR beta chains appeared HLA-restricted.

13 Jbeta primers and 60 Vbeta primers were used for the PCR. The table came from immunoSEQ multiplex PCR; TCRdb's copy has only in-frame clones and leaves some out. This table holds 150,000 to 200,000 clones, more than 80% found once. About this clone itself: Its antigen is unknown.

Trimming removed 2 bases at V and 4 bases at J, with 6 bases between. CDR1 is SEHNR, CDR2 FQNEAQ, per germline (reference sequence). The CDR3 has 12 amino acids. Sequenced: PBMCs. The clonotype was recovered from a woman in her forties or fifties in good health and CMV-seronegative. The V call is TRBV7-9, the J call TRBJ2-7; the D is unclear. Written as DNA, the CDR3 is TGTGCCAGCAGCTTACGGGTTTACGAGCAGTACTTC. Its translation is CASSLRVYEQYF. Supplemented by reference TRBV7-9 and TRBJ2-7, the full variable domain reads DTGVSQNPRHKITKRGQNVTFRCDPISEHNRLYWYRQTLGQGPEFLTYFQNEAQLEKSRLLSDRFSAERPKGSFSTLEIQRTEQGDSAMYLCASSLRVYEQYFGPGTRLTVT.